A selection of T cell receptor beta chains follows, all from one sample in a study of naive CD8 T cells in extremely preterm neonates. Clones were sequenced by immunoSEQ multiplex PCR, and TCRdb holds only the in-frame ones, with some missing. The sample includes around 23,000 clones, about 91% of them seen just once. Sequences were obtained from naive CD8+ T cells from cord blood. The receptor source for this set is a boy who was born preterm. Both conserved end residues are part of each CDR3. A D gene is named only where the DNA matches it firmly.

CDR3,V,D,J
CASRDRGSNQPQHF,TRBV19,TRBD1,TRBJ1-5
CASSEGDYGYTF,TRBV10-2,.,TRBJ1-2
CASSYWTGGNQPQHF,TRBV6-6,TRBD1,TRBJ1-5
CAWQGYGYTF,TRBV30,.,TRBJ1-2
CASRGQNTEAFF,TRBV9,.,TRBJ1-1
CASSPTPLADYEQYF,TRBV28,TRBD2,TRBJ2-7
CASSSGGEQYF,TRBV6-5,TRBD2,TRBJ2-7
CASSIQGADTQYF,TRBV19,TRBD1,TRBJ2-3
CAWGAYEQYF,TRBV30,.,TRBJ2-7
CASSGTYEQYF,TRBV5-6,.,TRBJ2-7
CASSKQGNQPQHF,TRBV21-1,.,TRBJ1-5
CASSLTSSYNSPLHF,TRBV7-3,.,TRBJ1-6
CASSPYATGGTDTQYF,TRBV27,TRBD1,TRBJ2-3